The table lists the clone carrying this T cell receptor (beta chain) with many counts. What it binds is unknown. A much larger clone differs by one base, so this may be a read error. The read is 3 residues too short to cover the CDR3 end, so that end is filled in from the germline J gene. CDR3 length: 17 residues. Germline V gene lookup returns CDR1 SGHRS and CDR2 YFSETQ. This specimen belongs to a study of T cell clonality in common variable immunodeficiency. Study results and caveats: Patient heterogeneity in the CVID cohort limited correlations between repertoire features and clinical complications.

Clones were sequenced by immunoSEQ multiplex PCR, and TCRdb holds only the in-frame ones, with some missing. The table lists fewer than 55,000 clones, no singletons, with 2% to 2.5% in the top ten. What was sequenced was peripheral blood mononuclear cells. This receptor was taken from a person aged 18 to 75 in good health. This rearrangement joins TRBV5-1 to TRBJ1-4; possibly TRBD1 for D (5 bases). The DNA read from the CDR3 is TGCGCCAGCAGCTTGCGGCAGGGTGATGCTGGGGCCAACGTA. It specifies CASSLRQGDAGANV. The entire CDR3 is CASSLRQGDAGANVLFF. The variable domain in full, completed from reference TRBV5-1 and TRBJ1-4, reads KAGVTQTPRYLIKTRGQQVTLSCSPISGHRSVSWYQQTPGQGLQFLFEYFSETQRNKGNFPGRFSGRQFSNSRSEMNVSTLELGDSALYLCASSLRQGDAGANVLFFGSGTQLSVL.